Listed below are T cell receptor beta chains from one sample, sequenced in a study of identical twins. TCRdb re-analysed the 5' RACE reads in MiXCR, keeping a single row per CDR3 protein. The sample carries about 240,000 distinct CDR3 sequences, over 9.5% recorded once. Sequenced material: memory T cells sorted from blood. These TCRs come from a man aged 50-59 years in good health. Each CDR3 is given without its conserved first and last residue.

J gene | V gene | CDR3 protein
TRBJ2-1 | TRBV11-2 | ASSLSASGSLYNEQF
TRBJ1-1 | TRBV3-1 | ASSQVPHRAMAEAF
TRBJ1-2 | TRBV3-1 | ASSQVGGYT
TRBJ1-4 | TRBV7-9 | ASSFGEKLF
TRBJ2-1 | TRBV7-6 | ASSLELAHYNEQF
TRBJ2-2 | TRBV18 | ASSPLSNTGELF
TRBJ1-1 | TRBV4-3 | ASSARTGEAF
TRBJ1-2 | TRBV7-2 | ASSLALRGAGYGYT
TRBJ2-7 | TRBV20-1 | SAREARPLSYEQY
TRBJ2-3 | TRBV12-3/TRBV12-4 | ASSPGTGTTDTQY
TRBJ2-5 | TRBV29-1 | SVAGGFGQETQY
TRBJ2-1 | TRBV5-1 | ASSLLQRGGNEQF
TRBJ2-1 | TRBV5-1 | ASSLGGGRATNEQF
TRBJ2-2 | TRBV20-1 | SIKSLAQNTGELF
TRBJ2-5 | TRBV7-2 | ASSPSGSREETQY
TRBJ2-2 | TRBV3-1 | ASSQELQRTGELF
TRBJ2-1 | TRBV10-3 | AIRIAGGLGNEQF
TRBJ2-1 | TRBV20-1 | SASRGTVTYNEQF
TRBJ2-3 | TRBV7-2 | ASSLNRATDTQY
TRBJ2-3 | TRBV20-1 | SAARAGLAAEGTQY
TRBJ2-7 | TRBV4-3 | ASSQVGTSAEQY
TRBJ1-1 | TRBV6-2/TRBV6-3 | ASSPWTGVTEAF
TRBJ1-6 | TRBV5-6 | ASSLPSTGMASPLH
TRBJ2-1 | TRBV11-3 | ASSPQGRTGVNEQF
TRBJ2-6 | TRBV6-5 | ASSSRLGTGANVLT
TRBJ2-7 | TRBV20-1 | SASPMSGVNYEQY
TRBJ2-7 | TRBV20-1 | SADTGAAYEQY
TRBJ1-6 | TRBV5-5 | ASSLATAANNSPLH
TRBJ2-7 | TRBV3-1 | ASSSRTEWDEQY
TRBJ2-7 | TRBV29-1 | SAAPTSSYEQY
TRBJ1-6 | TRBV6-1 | ASSEGTGGSPLH
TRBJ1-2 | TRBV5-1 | ASSLGQGIFYGYT
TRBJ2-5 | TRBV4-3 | ASSQETGYGETQY
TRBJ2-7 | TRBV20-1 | SARGWELDAYEQY
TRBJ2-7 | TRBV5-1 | ASSLDGHYEQY
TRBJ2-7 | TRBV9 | ASSPRDYTYEQY
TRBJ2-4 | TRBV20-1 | SVGAIQNIQY
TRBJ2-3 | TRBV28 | ASSSPGTREDTQY
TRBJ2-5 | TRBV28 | ASNSPKETQY
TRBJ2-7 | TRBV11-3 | ASSLGTGSEQY
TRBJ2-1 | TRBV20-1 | SAFHSGSSYNEQF
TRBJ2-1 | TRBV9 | ASSVDVGRDNEQF
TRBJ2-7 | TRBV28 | ASGKTSFYEQY
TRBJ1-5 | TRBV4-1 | ASSQNLGTGAYSNQPQH